A single sample is the source of the 25 T cell receptor beta chains below, sequenced in a study of blood T cell repertoires in COVID-19. Generated by immunoSEQ multiplex PCR, the TCRdb table keeps only in-frame clones and is missing some. Counted here are approximately 290,000 clones, about 85% occurring once; the ten biggest clones make up approximately 0.94%. The specimen sequenced was peripheral blood. These receptors were collected from a human donor with COVID-19, enrolled during active disease. The donor label of this sample is uncertain.

V and J are TRBV18 and TRBJ1-1; maybe TRBD1 (6 bases). Trimming took 5 bases from V and 3 from J, leaving 13 bases between them. There are 14 residues in the CDR3. Germline loops: CDR1 KGHSH, CDR2 LQKENI. The CDR3, as DNA: TGTGCCAGCTCAACCTCATCAGGGGACACTGAAGCTTTCTTT. Translated: CASSTSSGDTEAFF.

As DNA, the CDR3 is TGTGCCAGCCATGAGGTGTCTGGGGCCAACGTCCTGACTTTC. It encodes CASHEVSGANVLTF. This chain connects TRBV28 to TRBJ2-6; no reliable D call. In germline, CDR1 is MDHEN, CDR2 SYDVKM. CDR3 length equals 14 residues. The V end was cut by 8 bases, the J end by 1 base, with 9 bases between. The full variable domain, with the rest looked up from reference TRBV28 and TRBJ2-6, is DVKVTQSSRYLVKRTGEKVFLECVQDMDHENMFWYRQDPGLGLRLIYFSYDVKMKEKGDIPEGYSVSREKKERFSLILESASTNQTSMYLCASHEVSGANVLTFGAGSRLTVL.

The chain recombines TRBV6-5 with TRBJ1-4; no reliable D call. Trimming shortened V by 7 bases and J by 2 bases, and 14 bases separated the two germline ends. This CDR3 contains 15 residues. Germline V gene sequence: CDR1 MNHEY, CDR2 SVGAGI. In DNA form, the CDR3 reads TGTGCCAGCACGATTGACGGACTTACTAATGAAAAACTGTTTTTT. Translating gives CASTIDGLTNEKLFF.

The rearrangement links TRBV6-1 to TRBJ1-1, with 12 bases aligning to TRBD1. The germline gives CDR1 MNHNS, CDR2 SASEGT. The trim removed 3 bases at V and 11 bases at J, leaving 13 bases unmatched. The CDR3 sequence is 16 residues long. Here the CDR3 DNA reads TGTGCCAGCAGTGATCGAGGGGACAGGGGGCGCCGGGGGGCTTTCTTT. It specifies CASSDRGDRGRRGAFF.

This chain uses TRBV19 with TRBJ2-7, with a weak D call TRBD2 (6 bases). Trimming stripped 5 bases from V and 2 bases from J, with 16 bases between. The germline V gene encodes CDR1 LNHDA and CDR2 SQIVND (reference sequence). The CDR3 has 15 residues. The CDR3 sequence: CASSAPGTGTYEQYF. CDR3 DNA sequence: TGTGCCAGTAGTGCACCCGGGACTGGGACCTACGAGCAGTACTTC.

The J gene is TRBJ2-7, the V gene TRBV28; D might be TRBD1 (5 bases). The CDR3 totals 14 residues. Trimming stripped 7 bases from V and 3 bases from J, with 16 bases between. Germline V gives CDR1 MDHEN, CDR2 SYDVKM. The CDR3 protein is CASTETGPDYEQYF. The CDR3 region has the DNA TGTGCCAGCACCGAAACAGGACCCGACTACGAGCAGTACTTC. The entire variable domain, with the rest obtained from reference TRBV28 and TRBJ2-7, is as follows: DVKVTQSSRYLVKRTGEKVFLECVQDMDHENMFWYRQDPGLGLRLIYFSYDVKMKEKGDIPEGYSVSREKKERFSLILESASTNQTSMYLCASTETGPDYEQYFGPGTRLTVT.

V gene TRBV7-9 combines with J gene TRBJ2-5, with 7 positions matching TRBD2. Trimming took 5 bases from V and 0 from J; bases not matched to a gene: 9. Germline V CDR1 and CDR2: SEHNR, FQNEAQ (reference sequence). The CDR3 is 16 residues long. CDR3 sequence: CASSVQRDTYQETQYF. DNA for the CDR3: TGTGCCAGCAGCGTCCAGCGGGATACGTACCAAGAGACCCAGTACTTC.

The chain combines TRBV19 with TRBJ2-2; D perhaps matches TRBD1 (6 bases). The CDR3 runs 15 residues. Trimming shortened V by 4 bases and J by 5 bases, and 14 bases separated the two germline ends. The germline gives CDR1 LNHDA, CDR2 SQIVND (reference sequence). Here the CDR3 reads CASSTTGSRTGELFF. As DNA, the CDR3 is TGTGCCAGTAGTACAACAGGGAGTCGAACCGGGGAGCTGTTTTTT.

This clone was recorded a few times. This chain connects TRBV5-1 to TRBJ1-3; 7 nucleotides line up with TRBD1. V lost 4 bases, J lost 4 bases, and 2 bases stayed unmatched. Germline V gives CDR1 SGHRS, CDR2 YFSETQ. This CDR3 has 13 residues. The CDR3 nucleotides read TGCGCCAGCAGCGGGACAGACGGAAACACCATATATTTT. This translates into CASSGTDGNTIYF.

The chain uses TRBV19 and TRBJ2-5, with 8 bases lining up with TRBD1. This CDR3 region has 17 residues. V gave up 4 bases and J gave up 2 bases; unmatched junction bases: 12. The germline V gene encodes CDR1 LNHDA and CDR2 SQIVND (reference sequence). CDR3 sequence: CASSKRPGQGEQETQYF. In nucleotides, the CDR3 is TGTGCCAGTAGTAAAAGACCCGGACAGGGCGAACAAGAGACCCAGTACTTC. Full variable domain (outside the CDR3, taken from reference TRBV19 and TRBJ2-5): DGGITQSPKYLFRKEGQNVTLSCEQNLNHDAMYWYRQDPGQGLRLIYYSQIVNDFQKGDIAEGYSVSREKKESFPLTVTSAQKNPTAFYLCASSKRPGQGEQETQYFGPGTRLLVL.

The chain employs TRBV11-1 and TRBJ2-4, with TRBD1 identical over 8 bases. Germline CDR1 is SGHAT and CDR2 is FQDESV (reference sequence). The CDR3 totals 14 residues. After removal of 2 bases from V and 9 bases from J, the junction contained 6 bases not matched to a gene. This CDR3 is CASSLNRGAGIQYF. The CDR3 DNA is TGTGCCAGCAGCTTAAACAGGGGGGCGGGCATTCAGTACTTC.

The sample holds a few counts of this clone. The rearrangement links TRBV9 to TRBJ2-7; D may be TRBD1 (6 bases). Per germline, CDR1 SGDLS and CDR2 YYNGEE. The CDR3 length is 14 residues. Trimming left V 0 bases short and J 1 base short, with 8 bases between. The CDR3 DNA sequence: TGTGCCAGCAGCGTAGACGGGACATCCTACGAGCAGTACTTC. It specifies CASSVDGTSYEQYF.

CDR3 protein: CAWSRLQGYYEQYF. CDR3 coding DNA: TGTGCCTGGAGCCGGCTACAGGGCTACTACGAGCAGTACTTC. The V gene is TRBV30, the J gene TRBJ2-7; possibly TRBD1 for D (6 bases). The CDR3 consists of 14 residues. Germline V gives CDR1 GTSNPN, CDR2 SVGIG (reference sequence). The ends were cut back, 3 bases at V and 3 bases at J, with 15 bases in the middle.

Comments on this clone: A read error may produce the germline difference seen at one junction end. The rearrangement joins TRBV28 to TRBJ2-2; TRBD2 agrees at 9 bases. This CDR3 comprises 14 residues. From germline, CDR1 is MDHEN and CDR2 SYDVKM. The CDR3 loop is CLTSGSGGTGELFF. CDR3 sequence (DNA): TGCCTGACTAGCGGAAGCGGAGGCACCGGGGAGCTGTTTTTT.

The V and J genes are TRBV30 and TRBJ1-5; 8 nucleotides match TRBD1. From germline, CDR1 is GTSNPN and CDR2 SVGIG (reference sequence). The CDR3 has 14 residues. V trimming: 1 base; J trimming: 5 bases; junction bases outside the gene matches: 4. CDR3 bases: TGTGCCTGGAGTGGGGGACAGGAGGATCAGCCCCAGCATTTT. Translated, it gives CAWSGGQEDQPQHF.

This clone was detected only a few times. The rearrangement links TRBV3-1 (or the pseudogene TRBV3-2) to TRBJ2-5; 7 bases map to TRBD1. Per the germline V gene, CDR1 is LGHDT and CDR2 is YNNKEL (reference sequence). The V and J ends lost 4 bases and 3 bases, in that order; junction bases with no gene match: 8. The length of the CDR3 is 15 residues. Here the CDR3 reads CASSRQGRREETQYF. Here the CDR3 DNA reads TGTGCCAGCAGCCGACAGGGTCGCCGAGAAGAGACCCAGTACTTC.

The chain carries TRBV11-1 and TRBJ2-4; no reliable D call. From germline, CDR1 is SGHAT and CDR2 FQDESV (reference sequence). Trimming took off 5 bases at V and 14 bases at J, with 13 bases between the two ends. This CDR3 has 11 amino acids. CDR3: CASSPGPIKYF. The CDR3 DNA reads TGTGCCAGCAGCCCAGGTCCGATAAAGTACTTC. The full variable domain, its missing parts supplied by reference TRBV11-1 and TRBJ2-4, is EAEVAQSPRYKITEKSQAVAFWCDPISGHATLYWYRQILGQGPELLVQFQDESVVDDSQLPKDRFSAERLKGVDSTLKIQPAELGDSAMYLCASSPGPIKYFGAGTRLSVL.

The chain's CDR3 is CATSLFAWGVNIQYF. The CDR3 region has the DNA TGTGCCACCAGCCTGTTTGCCTGGGGAGTAAACATTCAGTACTTC. The chain couples TRBV15 to TRBJ2-4; maybe TRBD2 (5 bases). Per germline, CDR1 LNHNV and CDR2 YYDKDF (reference sequence). This CDR3 has 15 amino acids. Trimming left V 5 bases short and J 6 bases short, with 17 bases between.

The chain has TRBV2 and TRBJ2-2; D is perhaps TRBD2 (6 bases). Trimming removed 7 bases from V and 5 bases from J, with 11 bases in between. The CDR3 extends over 13 amino acids. Germline V gives CDR1 SNHLY, CDR2 FYNNEI. In nucleotides, the CDR3 is TGTGCCAGCAACGGGGGTTATACCGGGGAGCTGTTTTTT. Translation: CASNGGYTGELFF.

This chain uses TRBV6-6 with TRBJ2-1; 8 bases map to TRBD2. Germline-derived CDR1 and CDR2 are MNHNY and SVGAGI (reference sequence). Unmatched junction bases numbered 10, after V lost 0 bases and J lost 9 bases. The CDR3 covers 16 residues. The CDR3 is CASSYSGTGGGAEQFF. CDR3 DNA: TGTGCCAGCAGTTACTCCGGGACGGGAGGGGGGGCTGAGCAGTTCTTC.

V and J are TRBV2 and TRBJ1-4, with a weak D call TRBD1 (6 bases). The germline CDR1 and CDR2 sequences are SNHLY and FYNNEI. The ends were cut back, 5 bases at V and 8 bases at J, with 12 bases in the middle. The CDR3 extends over 13 amino acids. CDR3 amino acids: CASSQGRKEKLFF. The DNA of the CDR3 is TGTGCCAGCAGTCAGGGGCGGAAGGAAAAACTGTTTTTT.

This clone was seen once. The chain uses TRBV9 and TRBJ1-2, with 8 positions matching TRBD1. Germline V lookup: CDR1 SGDLS, CDR2 YYNGEE. The CDR3 consists of 16 residues. The trim removed 6 bases at V and 7 bases at J, leaving 17 bases unmatched. The CDR3 nucleotides read TGTGCCAGCAACCGACTTTCTAAGACAGGGGAGGGTGGCTACACCTTC. Protein: CASNRLSKTGEGGYTF.

J is TRBJ1-2 and V is TRBV6-6, with TRBD1 as a possible D gene (6 bases). This CDR3 comprises 15 residues. Trimming removed 2 bases at V and 4 bases at J, with 14 bases between. Germline assignment: CDR1 MNHNY and CDR2 SVGAGI (reference sequence). CDR3 sequence reads: CASSYDRQTPYGYTF. CDR3 DNA sequence: TGTGCCAGCAGTTACGACAGGCAAACCCCCTATGGCTACACCTTC.

This clone appeared a single time. CDR3 in DNA: TGTGCCAGCAGCTTAGGGCCTAGCGGGAGCCACAATGAGCAGTTCTTC. Amino acid sequence: CASSLGPSGSHNEQFF. The genes are TRBV7-3 and TRBJ2-1, with TRBD2 matching 10 bases. Germline V CDR1 and CDR2: SGHTA, FQGTGA. The CDR3 has 16 residues. The J segment lost 5 bases and the V segment lost 2 bases, leaving 6 bases of the junction unmatched. The full variable domain, its missing parts supplied by reference TRBV7-3 and TRBJ2-1, is GAGVSQTPSNKVTEKGKYVELRCDPISGHTALYWYRQSLGQGPEFLIYFQGTGAADDSGLPNDRFFAVRPEGSVSTLKIQRTERGDSAVYLCASSLGPSGSHNEQFFGPGTRLTVL.

This clone showed up just once. The chain has TRBV11-1 and TRBJ2-1; possibly TRBD1 for D (5 bases). This CDR3 comprises 13 residues. The germline V gene encodes CDR1 SGHAT and CDR2 FQDESV (reference sequence). Deletions cut 2 bases from V and 8 bases from J, with 10 bases between. The CDR3 loop is CASSLLRDDEQFF. The CDR3 region has the DNA TGTGCCAGCAGCTTACTCAGGGATGATGAGCAGTTCTTC.